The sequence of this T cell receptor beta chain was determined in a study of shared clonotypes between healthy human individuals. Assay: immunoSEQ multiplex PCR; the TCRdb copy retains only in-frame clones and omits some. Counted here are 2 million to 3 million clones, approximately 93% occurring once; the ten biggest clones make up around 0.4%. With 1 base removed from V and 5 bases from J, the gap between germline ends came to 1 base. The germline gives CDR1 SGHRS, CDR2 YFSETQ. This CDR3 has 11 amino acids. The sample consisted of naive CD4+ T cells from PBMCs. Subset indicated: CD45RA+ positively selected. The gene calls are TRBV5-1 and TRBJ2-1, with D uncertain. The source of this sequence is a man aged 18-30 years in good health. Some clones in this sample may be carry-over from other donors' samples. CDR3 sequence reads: CASSLHNEQFF. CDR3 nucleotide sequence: TGCGCCAGCAGCTTGCACAATGAGCAGTTCTTC.